This T cell receptor beta chain was captured in a study of shared clonotypes between healthy human individuals (dated by TCRdb to 2020 to 2021). About the study as a whole: The cohort comprised a couple of women and a few men aged 18 to 49 years. For each donor, CD4 naive and CD4 memory were each run on three plates, CD8 naive on two plates, and CD8 memory on one plate. To estimate repertoire size and how much clonotype sharing occurs between individuals, the study deeply sequenced the blood TCR repertoires of 5 or 6 healthy adults. To increase sequencing depth and limit assay-specific biases, TCR repertoire library preparation and sequencing were carried out by different laboratories using diverse techniques. Per donor, leukapheresis produced somewhere between about 0.85 and 9.5 billion PBMCs.

TCR CDR3 regions were amplified from genomic DNA by multiplex PCR using the deep immunoSEQ assay. Extracted genomic DNA from each cell subset was spread evenly across all wells of several immunoSEQ 96-well plates, with each plate serving as a replicate. Each replicate PCR for sorted subsets received 150 to 250 ng genomic DNA, equal to about 30,000 T cell genomes. Purified libraries were quantified with a Qubit 3.0 fluorometer, sized on a Bioanalyzer 2100, and re-quantified with the KAPA Library Quantification kit. Every immunoSEQ 96-well plate was sequenced on a separate single-read 150-cycle Illumina NextSeq 550 flow cell. As for the original processing: Because only junctional sequences without quality scores were contained in the immunoSEQ output, filtering matching that applied to full-length reads could not be performed. To assign V/J genes and CDR3, sequences were annotated using PyIR, a Python wrapper for IgBLAST v1.9, with IMGT germline references. Reads with weak V/J assignments (E-value above 1e-6), missing CDR3, stop codons, out-of-frame junctions, or ambiguous translated residues were removed. V3J clonotypes were defined as sequences sharing an identical inferred V gene, J gene, and CDR3 amino acid sequence. Percentage overlap between repertoires was calculated by dividing the number of shared unique clonotypes by the size of the smaller repertoire. RTK rarefaction, the Chao1 estimator, and Recon v2.1 estimates of unobserved clonotypes were used to assess repertoire richness. For all TCRbeta clonotypes obtained by the gDNA method from a handful of donors, generation probabilities were computed with OLGA. TCRdb re-hosts the immuneACCESS table, in-frame sequences only. Its copies lack some clones; in the studies checked, an unresolved V gene accounts for under half of them, and the cause for the rest is not known. D and trimming were read from the DNA, whereas the V and J calls and clone size are those reported in that table. Recorded for this sample are hundreds of thousands of clones; 73% of them occurred a single time. About 1.8% of the sample is held by the ten biggest clonotypes.

Donors were healthy HIV-negative adults with no recently reported acute infections or vaccinations. Every donor was a Caucasian adult residing in Nashville, Tennessee, USA. CD4+ T cells were enriched through magnetic negative selection, after which naive cells were positively selected on CD45RA and the remaining negative fraction served as the memory subset. After blood collection by leukapheresis, PBMCs were isolated using Ficoll-Histopaque density gradient centrifugation and then cryopreserved in the vapor phase of liquid nitrogen. Analytical flow cytometry was used to check the purity and quantity of every magnetically sorted T cell population. Each sorted fraction had its genomic DNA isolated and then quantified by UV absorbance on a Nanodrop 2000c. A word on this clone: This receptor's antigen is unknown. Nothing much larger sits one base from this clone, and base qualities are not available.

As encoded in the germline V gene, CDR1 is SGHVS while CDR2 is FQNEAQ. The CDR3 contains 15 residues, cysteine and phenylalanine counted. Just CDR3 DNA is preserved here, 45 bases in frame from base 1. V is trimmed back by 3 bases and J by 8 bases, and the junction contains 6 bases that no gene match accounts for. General findings and caveats noted by the study authors: The small number of donors limited the genetic and exposure-history diversity represented. Sampling was restricted to blood, and TCR repertoires in tissue are likely to differ from TCR repertoires in blood. Pairwise subsampling indicated that sequencing depth was expected to affect the degree of clonotype sharing among donors. When a handful of donors were compared, the shared fraction of clonotypes was 5% to 6.5% for naive CD4, around 3.5% for naive CD8, more than 2% for memory CD4, and less than 0.45% for memory CD8. Compared with non-shared clonotypes, clonotypes shared by all four sorted-subset donors had higher generation probabilities. Estimated clonotype richness was generally larger for naive than for memory subsets. Even with the large sequencing depth, rarefaction of the sorted-subset datasets indicated that sequencing was incomplete.

The chain couples TRBV7-8 to TRBJ2-1, with 11 middle bases fitting TRBD1. Material: memory CD4+ T cells sorted from blood. The sample's cell subset or site label is to be understood as: CD45RA-negative fraction. The TCR was taken from a woman aged 30 to 39 in good health. The encoded CDR3 is CASSFTGQGGYEQFF. Read as DNA, the sequence is TGTGCCAGCAGCTTCACGGGACAGGGGGGTTATGAGCAGTTCTTC.